This T cell receptor beta chain was sequenced for a study of shared clonotypes between healthy human individuals. Several immunoSEQ plates held equal portions of the genomic DNA taken from each subset. Each sorted subset replicate got 200 ng genomic DNA, around 29,000 genomes. Original analysis: ImmunoSEQ output held junction-only sequences without quality scores, so filtering differed. Assay: immunoSEQ multiplex PCR; the TCRdb copy retains only in-frame clones and omits some. For V, J and clone size, that table is used; D and trimming come from the DNA. The sample consists of 950,000 to 1,100,000 clones, around 75% of them appearing once. Everyone who donated was a Caucasian adult who lived in Nashville, Tennessee. V lost 6 bases and J lost 1, with 8 bases in between. The CDR3 consists of 12 residues. Germline CDR1 and CDR2: SQVTM and ANQGSEA.

This rearrangement joins TRBV29-1 to TRBJ2-3; no clear D. Material for sequencing was memory CD4+ T cells sorted from blood. Indicated subset: CD45RA-negative fraction. The sequence was collected from a man aged 18 to 30 in good health. For the CDR3, the DNA is TGCAGCGTGCAGGCGGGCACAGATACGCAGTATTTT. Translation: CSVQAGTDTQYF.